The 18 T cell receptor beta chains below were found in one sample sequenced in a study of blood T cell repertoires in COVID-19. Sequenced by immunoSEQ multiplex PCR; TCRdb stores in-frame clones only, minus some. Here the sample spans under 150,000 clones, 81% being singletons. The material sequenced was peripheral blood. Receptors originate from a man in his forties or fifties with acute or convalescent COVID-19.

The chain recombines TRBV11-2 with TRBJ1-6; D might be TRBD1 (6 bases). Germline V gene lookup returns CDR1 SGHAT and CDR2 FQNNGV. This CDR3 has 14 amino acids. Trimming cost V 5 bases and J 6 bases, with 11 bases left between them. For the CDR3, the DNA is TGTGCCAGCAGCCCAACAGGGATTAATTCACCCCTCCACTTT. Its translation is CASSPTGINSPLHF.

The chain is built from TRBV5-1 and TRBJ1-6, with D maybe TRBD1 (6 bases). With 3 bases removed from V and 8 bases from J, the gap between germline ends came to 15 bases. The germline V gene encodes CDR1 SGHRS and CDR2 YFSETQ. This CDR3 comprises 15 residues. The chain's CDR3 is CASSSSAGADSPLHF. CDR3 nucleotides: TGCGCCAGCAGCTCCTCCGCGGGGGCAGATTCACCCCTCCACTTT.

V and J are TRBV4-1 and TRBJ1-6, with TRBD1 matching 10 bases. There are 15 residues in the CDR3. The germline V gene has CDR1 MGHRA and CDR2 YSYEKL. V was clipped by 4 bases and J by 10 bases; unmatched bases: 7. CDR3 sequence reads: CASSPTGGAGSPLHF. Here the CDR3 DNA reads TGCGCCAGCAGCCCGACAGGGGGCGCCGGGTCACCCCTCCACTTT.

The chain uses TRBV10-3 and TRBJ1-2; D is possibly TRBD1 (6 bases). Trimming cost V 3 bases and J 4 bases, with 12 bases left between them. The V gene's germline CDR1 is ENHRY and CDR2 SYGVKD. The CDR3 runs to 14 residues. CDR3 sequence reads: CAISEIQGTYGYTF. The CDR3 nucleotides read TGTGCCATCAGTGAAATACAGGGAACCTATGGCTACACCTTC.

This clone was recorded a few times. The J gene is TRBJ1-4, the V gene TRBV30; 9 positions match TRBD1. The J segment lost 7 bases and the V segment lost 5 bases, leaving 5 bases of the junction unmatched. From germline, CDR1 is GTSNPN and CDR2 SVGIG (reference sequence). The CDR3 contains 13 residues. The DNA of the CDR3 is TGTGCCTGGGCGGGACAGGGAAGTGAAAAACTGTTTTTT. This sequence encodes CAWAGQGSEKLFF.

V gene TRBV10-3 combines with J gene TRBJ1-6; no firm D call. The V gene lost 10 bases and the J gene lost 10 bases, with 23 bases spanning the gap. Germline CDR1 is ENHRY and CDR2 is SYGVKD. The CDR3 length is 15 residues. The DNA for the CDR3 is TGTGCCACCGGTGGACTCCCGGTGGGAGGATCACCCCTCCACTTT. Its protein is CATGGLPVGGSPLHF.

This chain connects TRBV4-2 to TRBJ2-5; TRBD2 agrees at 7 bases. The CDR3 totals 17 residues. The ends lost 0 bases at V and 0 bases at J; junction bases unmatched: 7. Germline V lookup: CDR1 LGHNA, CDR2 YNFKEQ. CDR3 DNA sequence: TGTGCCAGCAGCCAAGAATCGACGCGGGGGAACCAAGAGACCCAGTACTTC. Its translation is CASSQESTRGNQETQYF.

The chain joins TRBV4-2 to TRBJ1-2; D possibly corresponds to TRBD1 (6 bases). Germline V gene data show CDR1 as LGHNA and CDR2 as YNFKEQ. Trimming stripped 1 base from V and 5 bases from J, with 8 bases between. The CDR3 totals 13 residues. The CDR3 sequence: CASSQVGGYGYTF. The CDR3 bases are TGTGCCAGCAGCCAAGTAGGGGGATATGGCTACACCTTC.

This chain uses TRBV5-1 with TRBJ1-1, with a tentative D call TRBD1 (6 bases). CDR1 is SGHRS and CDR2 is YFSETQ in the germline V gene. The CDR3 consists of 13 residues. The V and J ends lost 2 bases and 7 bases respectively, with 12 bases between them. CDR3 sequence: CASSLGRGLEAFF. CDR3 DNA sequence: TGCGCCAGCAGCTTAGGCAGGGGTCTTGAAGCTTTCTTT.

This rearrangement joins TRBV29-1 to TRBJ1-3; D uncertain. Germline V lookup: CDR1 SQVTM, CDR2 ANQGSEA. Deletions cut 4 bases from V and 0 bases from J, with 7 bases between. The CDR3 contains 13 residues. DNA of the CDR3: TGCAGCGTTGTATACAACTCTGGAAACACCATATATTTT. Translated: CSVVYNSGNTIYF.

The chain employs TRBV9 and TRBJ1-3; D remains unclear. The CDR3 is 18 amino acids. Trimming stripped 7 bases from V and 0 bases from J, with 23 bases between. Germline CDR1 is SGDLS and CDR2 is YYNGEE. CDR3 residues: CASPVFQDQFFSGNTIYF. DNA for the CDR3: TGTGCCAGCCCGGTTTTCCAGGATCAATTCTTCTCTGGAAACACCATATATTTT.

This clone was found a few times. The V gene is TRBV2, the J gene TRBJ2-5; 9 bases map to TRBD1. The germline CDR1 and CDR2 sequences are SNHLY and FYNNEI. The trim removed 8 bases at V and 7 bases at J, leaving 5 bases unmatched. The CDR3 sequence is 12 residues long. CDR3 region: CASWGQGPTQYF. In DNA, the CDR3 is TGTGCCAGCTGGGGACAGGGTCCGACCCAGTACTTC.

For the CDR3, the DNA is TGTGCCAGCAGCAAACAGGGGATGAACACTGAAGCTTTCTTT. It translates to CASSKQGMNTEAFF. J is TRBJ1-1 and V is TRBV7-3, with 7 bases matching TRBD1. The germline gives CDR1 SGHTA, CDR2 FQGTGA. V dropped 5 bases and J dropped 0; count of bases not matched to a gene: 3. The CDR3 covers 14 residues.

V usage is TRBV3-1 (or the pseudogene TRBV3-2) and J usage is TRBJ2-3; weak D call: TRBD2 (7 bases). In germline, CDR1 is LGHDT, CDR2 YNNKEL (reference sequence). CDR3 length: 14 amino acids. Between the trimmed V and J ends, which lost 2 bases and 4 bases, there was a span of 10 bases. The CDR3 spells CASSQRGAADTQYF. The CDR3 region has the DNA TGTGCCAGCAGCCAACGGGGGGCCGCAGATACGCAGTATTTT.

The J gene is TRBJ1-4, the V gene TRBV9; TRBD1 matches at 7 bases. J was trimmed by 10 bases and V by 3 bases; bases with no gene match: 9. Germline loops: CDR1 SGDLS, CDR2 YYNGEE. The CDR3 extends over 14 amino acids. This CDR3 is CASSAPGQHGKLFF. CDR3 nucleotide sequence: TGTGCCAGCAGCGCTCCGGGACAGCATGGAAAACTGTTTTTT. The whole variable domain, filled in from reference TRBV9 and TRBJ1-4, reads DSGVTQTPKHLITATGQRVTLRCSPRSGDLSVYWYQQSLDQGLQFLIQYYNGEERAKGNILERFSAQQFPDLHSELNLSSLELGDSALYFCASSAPGQHGKLFFGSGTQLSVL.

The genes are TRBV7-2 and TRBJ2-1; no firm D call. The CDR3 extends over 14 amino acids. Germline V gene lookup returns CDR1 SGHTA and CDR2 FQGNSA. V gave up 1 base and J gave up 3 bases, with 7 bases separating them. The CDR3 reads CASSLGRYYNEQFF. CDR3 DNA sequence: TGTGCCAGCAGCTTAGGCAGATACTACAATGAGCAGTTCTTC.

The genes are TRBV7-9 and TRBJ1-4, with unresolved D. CDR3 length equals 12 residues. Germline CDR1 reads SEHNR; CDR2 reads FQNEAQ (reference sequence). V lost 3 bases and J 8 bases, leaving 7 bases between the germline ends. The CDR3 sequence is CASSFSGEKLFF. In nucleotides, the CDR3 is TGTGCCAGCAGCTTCTCGGGGGAAAAACTGTTTTTT.

V usage is TRBV6-5 and J usage is TRBJ1-6; D is uncertain. The germline V gene has CDR1 MNHEY and CDR2 SVGAGI. The CDR3 sequence is 15 residues long. Trimming removed 0 bases at V and 9 bases at J, with 12 bases between. The CDR3 is CASSYSREGGSPLHF. The CDR3 DNA sequence: TGTGCCAGCAGTTACTCGAGAGAGGGTGGTTCACCCCTCCACTTT.